Given below is one TCR beta chain in context. The antigen remains unidentified. The data stem from a study of a mutant IDH1 vaccine in newly diagnosed glioma. As for the study in general: The earlier regimen, radiotherapy, temozolomide, or both, was most often both. General observations from the study: Seemingly, pseudoprogression had no relation to changes in the top peripheral T cell clonotypes.

The CDR3 spans 13 residues. The V and J ends lost 3 bases and 7 bases respectively, with 12 bases between them. CDR1 and CDR2 (germline): KGHSH, LQKENI. Time point here: baseline, week 1 (first vaccination visit). As for treatment: pre-vaccination baseline after standard-of-care therapy. Donors' newly diagnosed IDH1-mutant WHO grade 3 or 4 astrocytomas lacked nuclear ATRX. Measured with immunoSEQ multiplex PCR; TCRdb has only the in-frame clones, and not every one. The data show approximately 16,000 clones, with around 95% seen just once and approximately 3.5% held by the top ten. This chain uses TRBV18 with TRBJ1-2, with D perhaps TRBD1 (5 bases). Sample: peripheral blood mononuclear cells (PBMCs), taken from a glioma patient treated with radiotherapy, temozolomide or both. The sequence derives from a woman under 30 with glioma. Some clones in this sample may be carry-over from other donors' samples. Here the CDR3 DNA reads TGTGCCAGCTCACCCACGGACACGACTGGCTACACCTTC. Its protein is CASSPTDTTGYTF.